The clone carrying this T cell receptor (beta chain) came up a few times. Its target is not known. The data derive from a study of cytomegalovirus exposure and HLA in healthy donors. Study-level information: The approximately 660 first-cohort repertoires shared a platform with the 130 or so validation repertoires, as reported in a later analysis. General study results and limits: Specificity for CMV antigens was confirmed in vitro for a few of the CMV-associated chains. Cytomegalovirus association was listed for about 170 TCR beta chains.

Germline loops: CDR1 SEHNR, CDR2 FQNEAQ (reference sequence). The ends were cut back, 1 base at V and 2 bases at J, with 12 bases in the middle. The CDR3 length is 15 residues. Profiling relied on immunoSEQ multiplex PCR, and the TCRdb table lists in-frame clones only, not all of them. The repertoire holds around 260,000 clones, with less than 95% as singletons. This TCR was sampled from a woman aged 25 to 39 in good health and CMV-seronegative. The sample was PBMCs. The genes are TRBV7-9 and TRBJ2-7; the D gene is possibly TRBD1 (5 bases). The CDR3 DNA follows: TGTGCCAGCAGCTTAGATACAGGAGCCCCCTACGAGCAGTACTTC. This codes for CASSLDTGAPYEQYF.